The present entry profiles one T cell receptor beta chain with its context. Profiled with immunoSEQ multiplex PCR; TCRdb holds only in-frame clones, not every one. The sample carries about 360,000 clones, about 86% recorded once. This specimen belongs to a study of blood T cell repertoires in COVID-19. The V and J ends lost 4 bases and 7 bases, in that order; junction bases with no gene match: 23. CDR1 is SGHRS and CDR2 is YFSETQ in the germline V gene. The CDR3 spans 19 residues. Sequencing was done on a sample of peripheral blood. The TCR comes from a man aged 25 to 45 with active or convalescent COVID-19. The chain uses TRBV5-1 and TRBJ2-3, with 8 positions matching TRBD2. In nucleotides, the CDR3 is TGCGCCAGCAGCACCGGACTAGCCCCGATCACCTCTTTTGGGAATACGCAGTATTTT. It yields the protein CASSTGLAPITSFGNTQYF.